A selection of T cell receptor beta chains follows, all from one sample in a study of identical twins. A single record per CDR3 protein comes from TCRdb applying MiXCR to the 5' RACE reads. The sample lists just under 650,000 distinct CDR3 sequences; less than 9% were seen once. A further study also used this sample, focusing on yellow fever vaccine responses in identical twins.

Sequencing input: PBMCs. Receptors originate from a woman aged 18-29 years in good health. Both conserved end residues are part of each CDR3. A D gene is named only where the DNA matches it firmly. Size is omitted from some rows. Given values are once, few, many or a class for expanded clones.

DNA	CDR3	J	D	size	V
TGTGCCAGCAGCGACAGGACTAGCGGGGAGGGCAAAAACATTCAGTACTTC	CASSDRTSGEGKNIQYF	TRBJ2-4	TRBD2	-	TRBV11-2
TGTGCCACCAGTGTTAGCGGGAGTCGGCACCCCAATGAGCAGTTCTTC	CATSVSGSRHPNEQFF	TRBJ2-1	TRBD2	-	TRBV24-1
TGTGCCAGCGGTTACTCGATTCAGTTCCGCGAGCAGTACTTC	CASGYSIQFREQYF	TRBJ2-7	-	-	TRBV6-5
TGTGCCATCGGAGGAGAGAGAGAGACCCAGTACTTC	CAIGGERETQYF	TRBJ2-5	-	-	TRBV10-3
TGTGCCAGCAGTTTGACAGGGGAGAGCAATCAGCCCCAGCATTTT	CASSLTGESNQPQHF	TRBJ1-5	TRBD1	few	TRBV6-5
TGCAGTGCTAGGGGAACGGGGGCGGCAGATACGCAGTATTTT	CSARGTGAADTQYF	TRBJ2-3	-	-	TRBV20-1
TGTGCCAGCAGACTCCGGGACAGGGAATCCCATGAGCAGTTCTTC	CASRLRDRESHEQFF	TRBJ2-1	TRBD1	few	TRBV5-5
TGTGCCAGCAGTTCCGGGACAGGGGCTTCACCCCTCCACTTT	CASSSGTGASPLHF	TRBJ1-6	TRBD1	-	TRBV6-5
TGTGCCAGCAGGGGAAGGACTAGCGGGGCCCAAGAGACCCAGTACTTC	CASRGRTSGAQETQYF	TRBJ2-5	TRBD2	few	TRBV12-3/TRBV12-4
TGTGCCAGCTCCCGGTGGACTGGCACAGATACGCAGTATTTT	CASSRWTGTDTQYF	TRBJ2-3	-	many	TRBV7-2
TGTGCCAGCAGTTTAGCGGGAGGACTCACCGGGGAGCTGTTTTTT	CASSLAGGLTGELFF	TRBJ2-2	TRBD2	many	TRBV6-4
TGTGCCAGCAGCCATGCCCGGTTTAGGGCGTCGGATCAAGAGACCCAGTACTTC	CASSHARFRASDQETQYF	TRBJ2-5	-	few	TRBV14
TGTGCCAGTACCCCAAAGGGGGACAGGGCCTCTGGGGCCAACGTCCTGACTTTC	CASTPKGDRASGANVLTF	TRBJ2-6	TRBD1	few	TRBV19
TGCGCCAGCAGCTTGGAAGCGTTCGTTGGCAATGAGCAGTTCTTC	CASSLEAFVGNEQFF	TRBJ2-1	-	many	TRBV5-1
TGTGCCAGCAGCCAAGGCCCGACTAGTATCCAGTTCTTC	CASSQGPTSIQFF	TRBJ2-1	-	-	TRBV3-1
TGCGCCAGCAGGAAAGGGTTGGGAGAGACCCAGTACTTC	CASRKGLGETQYF	TRBJ2-5	-	-	TRBV5-1
TGTGCCAGCAGAGGGGGCGTCATGAACACTGAAGCTTTCTTT	CASRGGVMNTEAFF	TRBJ1-1	TRBD1	few	TRBV3-1
TGTGCCAGCAGCCGACTAGGGGGGACCCAGTACTTC	CASSRLGGTQYF	TRBJ2-5	-	few	TRBV6-2/TRBV6-3
TGTGCCAGCAGCCCGACAGGGGGCGGGGCCAACGTCCTGACTTTC	CASSPTGGGANVLTF	TRBJ2-6	TRBD1	-	TRBV5-5
TGTGCCAGCAGCCCGGCCGGCTTGTCAACCGGGGAGCTGTTTTTT	CASSPAGLSTGELFF	TRBJ2-2	-	few	TRBV14
TGTGCCTTCAGCTTAGGGACAGGGGAGCGGAGAACCTACAATGAGCAGTTCTTC	CAFSLGTGERRTYNEQFF	TRBJ2-1	TRBD1	once	TRBV11-1
TGTGCCAGCAGTTTGACAGGGATTTATGGCTACACCTTC	CASSLTGIYGYTF	TRBJ1-2	TRBD1	many	TRBV12-3/TRBV12-4
TGCGCCAGCAGCTCCGCATCAGGGTTTTTGGAAAATGAGCAGTTCTTC	CASSSASGFLENEQFF	TRBJ2-1	-	-	TRBV5-1
TGTGCCAGCAGCTTCGAGGGACAGCCAAGTGGGACCCAGTACTTC	CASSFEGQPSGTQYF	TRBJ2-5	TRBD1	-	TRBV7-9
TGCAGCGTTGGACGGGCACAAGAGACCCAGTACTTC	CSVGRAQETQYF	TRBJ2-5	-	many	TRBV29-1
TGTGCCAGCAGCCAGAGGACTAGCGGGAGTCTCGAGCAGTACTTC	CASSQRTSGSLEQYF	TRBJ2-7	TRBD2	many	TRBV4-2
TGTGCCACCAGCAGAGGGGGGGGCACCAACAATGAGCAGTTCTTC	CATSRGGGTNNEQFF	TRBJ2-1	-	many	TRBV24-1
TGTGCCAGCAGCCAGGGAGCTCCATTCACAGATACGCAGTATTTT	CASSQGAPFTDTQYF	TRBJ2-3	-	many	TRBV4-2
TGCGCCAGCAGCCAGCCAATCGGACGACAACCCTACGAGCAGTACTTC	CASSQPIGRQPYEQYF	TRBJ2-7	-	-	TRBV4-1
TGTGCCAGTTCTAGCGGGGGTTCAGATACGCAGTATTTT	CASSSGGSDTQYF	TRBJ2-3	TRBD2	-	TRBV2
TGTGCCAGCAGTTACGGGGCTAATCAGCCCCAGCATTTT	CASSYGANQPQHF	TRBJ1-5	-	-	TRBV6-5
TGTGCCAGCAGTCCCGCCGGGGGGGTGGTAGAGACCCAGTACTTC	CASSPAGGVVETQYF	TRBJ2-5	TRBD2	-	TRBV12-3/TRBV12-4
TGCAGCGTTGAAGCCCCGGGGGACAGGGGAAATGAAAAACTGTTTTTT	CSVEAPGDRGNEKLFF	TRBJ1-4	TRBD1	many	TRBV29-1
TGCAGCGTTGGTGGGGGGACGGAAAAGCAGTTCTTC	CSVGGGTEKQFF	TRBJ2-1	-	many	TRBV29-1
TGTGCCAGCAGTTTGACATCGGCCCGGGAGCAGTACTTC	CASSLTSAREQYF	TRBJ2-7	-	few	TRBV12-3/TRBV12-4
TGTGCCAGCAAAGAGGGGGGAGTCGAAAAGACCCAGTACTTC	CASKEGGVEKTQYF	TRBJ2-5	-	few	TRBV12-3/TRBV12-4
TGTGCCAGCAGCTTAACCCTCGAGCGCAGGGCGAACAATGAGCAGTTCTTC	CASSLTLERRANNEQFF	TRBJ2-1	-	-	TRBV7-3
TGTGCCAGCAGTTCAGGGGAGAAGCAGTACTTC	CASSSGEKQYF	TRBJ2-7	-	-	TRBV2
TGCGCCAGCAGCAAGGGGACAATAGACACCGGGGAGCTGTTTTTT	CASSKGTIDTGELFF	TRBJ2-2	-	-	TRBV5-1
TGCAGTGCTAGTCGGTCCCCCCTAGAACTAGCGGGAGTCGGGGGTTACAATGAGCAGTTCTTC	CSASRSPLELAGVGGYNEQFF	TRBJ2-1	TRBD2	-	TRBV20-1
TGTGCCAGCAGCCAGAGTGACAGGGGTGGTCAGCCCCAGCATTTT	CASSQSDRGGQPQHF	TRBJ1-5	TRBD1	many	TRBV3-1
TGCAGCGTTGGAGAGACAGCGAGAATGAACACTGAAGCTTTCTTT	CSVGETARMNTEAFF	TRBJ1-1	-	many	TRBV29-1
TGTGCCAGCCGCAGAACGGGGAGCTCCTATAATTCACCCCTCCACTTT	CASRRTGSSYNSPLHF	TRBJ1-6	-	many	TRBV27
TGTGCCAGCAGCTTATATGCCTCGTGGGTGGAGACCCAGTACTTC	CASSLYASWVETQYF	TRBJ2-5	-	few	TRBV7-3
TGTGCCAGCAGCCGGTGGGAAACCCAAGAGACCCAGTACTTC	CASSRWETQETQYF	TRBJ2-5	-	-	TRBV13
TGCAGTGCTAGCATGACCACTGGCCAACTCTATGGCTACACCTTC	CSASMTTGQLYGYTF	TRBJ1-2	-	few	TRBV20-1
TGCAGTGCTAGAGATGGTGCTAGCGGGTACAATGAGCAGTTCTTC	CSARDGASGYNEQFF	TRBJ2-1	TRBD2	many	TRBV20-1
TGTGCCAGCAGTGAAGTACTGTCGGGGACTGAAGCTTTCTTT	CASSEVLSGTEAFF	TRBJ1-1	-	-	TRBV6-1
TGTGCCAGCAGTTTAATAGCGGGAGGGCAATACAATGAGCAGTTCTTC	CASSLIAGGQYNEQFF	TRBJ2-1	TRBD2	many	TRBV28
TGTGCCAGCAGTTTCGGGAAACCTAGCACAGATACGCAGTATTTT	CASSFGKPSTDTQYF	TRBJ2-3	-	-	TRBV28
TGTGCCAGCAGTGCACCGGGACAGGGTAGACAGCCCCAGCATTTT	CASSAPGQGRQPQHF	TRBJ1-5	TRBD1	-	TRBV2